Detailed here is one T cell receptor (beta chain). Here immunoSEQ multiplex PCR was the method, and the copy in TCRdb shows in-frame clones only, minus some. The table lists roughly 120,000 clones, approximately 88% of them singletons. This specimen comes from a study of T cell responses to AZD1222 COVID-19 vaccine. The germline V gene encodes CDR1 LGHDT and CDR2 YNNKEL (reference sequence). CDR3 length: 15 amino acids. With 3 bases removed from V and 0 bases from J, the gap between germline ends came to 12 bases. The TCR comes from an adult in good health. Sequencing was performed on peripheral blood, taken on day 0 of AZD1222 vaccination. The chain is built from TRBV3-1 (or the pseudogene TRBV3-2) and TRBJ2-7; tentative D call: TRBD2 (6 bases). The CDR3 protein is CASSQVWGDSYEQYF. CDR3 DNA: TGTGCCAGCAGCCAGGTGTGGGGGGACTCCTACGAGCAGTACTTC.